Following are 21 T cell receptor beta chains from one sample sequenced in a study of cytomegalovirus exposure and HLA in healthy donors. The PCR used 60 Vbeta and 13 Jbeta primers. Profiling relied on immunoSEQ multiplex PCR, and the TCRdb table lists in-frame clones only, not all of them. Counted here are 130,000 to 150,000 clones, almost 80% occurring once; the ten biggest clones make up around 6.7%. Input material: PBMCs. The source is a woman between 35 and 50 years old in good health and CMV-seropositive.

CDR3 sequence reads: CASSEARGGQLAKNIQYF. Written as DNA, the CDR3 is TGTGCCAGCAGTGAAGCGCGGGGGGGGCAATTAGCCAAAAACATTCAGTACTTC. The chain has TRBV2 and TRBJ2-4, with TRBD2 identical over 9 bases. CDR3 length: 18 residues. CDR1 and CDR2 from the germline V gene are SNHLY and FYNNEI. V shed 0 bases and J 0 bases; nucleotides not matched to a gene: 6.

The chain carries TRBV29-1 and TRBJ1-2, with 7 positions matching TRBD1. Germline V gene sequence: CDR1 SQVTM, CDR2 ANQGSEA. V gave up 6 bases and J gave up 8 bases; unmatched junction bases: 9. This CDR3 has 12 amino acids. This CDR3 reads CSVTTGEKGYTF. CDR3 coding DNA: TGCAGCGTCACCACAGGGGAGAAGGGCTACACCTTC.

V usage is TRBV10-2 and J usage is TRBJ1-2; no clear D gene. The CDR3 has 14 residues. Germline-derived CDR1 and CDR2 are WSHSY and SAAADI. The ends were cut back, 5 bases at V and 4 bases at J, with 14 bases in the middle. The CDR3 sequence: CASSLGEGSYGYTF. DNA of the CDR3: TGCGCCAGCAGTTTAGGTGAGGGAAGCTATGGCTACACCTTC.

This chain uses TRBV5-4 with TRBJ2-3; 8 bases map to TRBD2. J lost 4 bases, V lost 3 bases, and 7 bases had no gene match. There are 15 residues in the CDR3. CDR1 and CDR2 from the germline V gene are SGHNT and YYREEE (reference sequence). The CDR3: CASSYITGGPDTQYF. As DNA, the CDR3 is TGTGCCAGCAGCTACATTACGGGGGGGCCAGATACGCAGTATTTT.

V and J are TRBV18 and TRBJ1-4; TRBD1 is a possible D gene (5 bases). CDR3 length: 15 amino acids. The V and J ends lost 2 bases and 7 bases respectively, with 14 bases between them. Germline values: CDR1 KGHSH, CDR2 LQKENI. For the CDR3, the DNA is TGTGCCAGCTCACCAATAAAAGGGGCTGGTGAAAAACTGTTTTTT. This encodes CASSPIKGAGEKLFF.

The V gene is TRBV5-6, the J gene TRBJ1-2; 7 bases fit TRBD1. CDR1 and CDR2 from the germline V gene are SGHDT and YYEEEE. With V trimmed by 4 bases and J by 7 bases, 10 bases remained unmatched. This CDR3 contains 14 residues. The CDR3 sequence is CASSRLITGVGYTF. In DNA, the CDR3 is TGTGCCAGCAGCCGCCTAATAACAGGGGTTGGCTACACCTTC.

The chain combines TRBV6-1 with TRBJ2-5; D perhaps matches TRBD1 (6 bases). The CDR3 is 13 amino acids. Trimming cost V 8 bases and J 5 bases, with 15 bases left between them. Germline V gene sequence: CDR1 MNHNS, CDR2 SASEGT. The CDR3 loop is CASGGRGWETQYF. The CDR3 coding sequence is TGTGCCAGCGGAGGCAGGGGCTGGGAGACCCAGTACTTC.

The J gene is TRBJ1-1, the V gene TRBV9, with D possibly matching TRBD1 (6 bases). CDR3 length equals 14 residues. V lost 4 bases to trimming and J lost 1 base, with 11 bases between them. CDR1 and CDR2 from the germline V gene are SGDLS and YYNGEE. The CDR3 nucleotides are TGTGCCAGCAGCCCAGGGGTGTGGAACACTGAAGCTTTCTTT. Its protein product is CASSPGVWNTEAFF. The full variable domain, its missing parts supplied by reference TRBV9 and TRBJ1-1, is DSGVTQTPKHLITATGQRVTLRCSPRSGDLSVYWYQQSLDQGLQFLIQYYNGEERAKGNILERFSAQQFPDLHSELNLSSLELGDSALYFCASSPGVWNTEAFFGQGTRLTVV.

This clone appeared a single time. The genes are TRBV4-1 and TRBJ2-3, with 8 bases matching TRBD2. Germline CDR1 is MGHRA and CDR2 is YSYEKL. The CDR3 is 17 amino acids. Germline trimming cut 1 base from V and 2 bases from J; bases unmatched to any gene: 8. The CDR3 protein is CASSQVGDGGVTDTQYF. The CDR3 DNA follows: TGCGCCAGCAGCCAAGTCGGAGACGGGGGGGTCACAGATACGCAGTATTTT.

In its sample, this clone ranks as medium-sized (0.01 to 0.1%). The rearrangement uses TRBV5-1 and TRBJ1-5, with TRBD1 matching over 10 bases. The V gene's germline CDR1 is SGHRS and CDR2 YFSETQ. CDR3 length equals 15 residues. V lost 4 bases and J lost 6; bases outside the gene matches: 7. Here the CDR3 DNA reads TGCGCCAGCAGCGCCGGGACAGGGGATAGTCAGCCCCAGCATTTT. Amino acids: CASSAGTGDSQPQHF.

The chain couples TRBV5-1 to TRBJ1-1; tentatively, D is TRBD1 (5 bases). The CDR3 length is 16 residues. Germline assignment: CDR1 SGHRS and CDR2 YFSETQ. The V gene lost 0 bases and the J gene lost 0 bases, with 12 bases spanning the gap. Written as DNA, the CDR3 is TGCGCCAGCAGCTTGGCGGGGGGAATGGTGAACACTGAAGCTTTCTTT. It codes for CASSLAGGMVNTEAFF.

The chain employs TRBV6-5 and TRBJ1-1; D is uncertain. CDR3 length: 13 residues. Germline V gene lookup returns CDR1 MNHEY and CDR2 SVGAGI. The V gene lost 5 bases and the J gene lost 4 bases, with 11 bases spanning the gap. DNA for the CDR3: TGTGCCAGCAGTGAAGCGGTTCGCACTGAAGCTTTCTTT. Protein: CASSEAVRTEAFF.

This chain links TRBV5-1 with TRBJ2-1; 8 bases are shared with TRBD1. V lost 4 bases and J lost 4; bases outside the gene matches: 4. The CDR3 extends over 14 amino acids. Germline V lookup: CDR1 SGHRS, CDR2 YFSETQ. This CDR3 is CASSEGQEYNEQFF. CDR3 bases: TGCGCCAGCAGCGAGGGACAGGAGTACAATGAGCAGTTCTTC.

The gene calls are TRBV9 and TRBJ2-5; TRBD2 is a possible D gene (6 bases). The V and J ends lost 4 bases and 5 bases respectively, with 15 bases between them. CDR3 length: 14 residues. Per germline, CDR1 SGDLS and CDR2 YYNGEE. The CDR3 nucleotides read TGTGCCAGCAGCTCCTATGGGGGGATCGAGACCCAGTACTTC. This sequence encodes CASSSYGGIETQYF.

About this clone: This sample includes further DNA sequences coding for the same CDR3. This chain uses TRBV18 with TRBJ1-1, with D possibly being TRBD1 (6 bases). The CDR3 has 13 amino acids. Trimming cost V 2 bases and J 2 bases, with 6 bases left between them. Germline CDR1 reads KGHSH; CDR2 reads LQKENI. In DNA form, the CDR3 reads TGTGCCAGCTCACCAGGGGGCAACACTGAAGCTTTCTTT. Translating it yields CASSPGGNTEAFF.

V and J are TRBV28 and TRBJ1-2; D is undetermined. The V gene's germline CDR1 is MDHEN and CDR2 SYDVKM. V lost 5 bases, J lost 3 bases, and 10 bases lay in between. This CDR3 is 13 amino acids long. The CDR3 DNA is TGTGCCAGCAGTCGGCCGGGTCACTATGGCTACACCTTC. Translating it yields CASSRPGHYGYTF.

The genes are TRBV2 and TRBJ1-2; D is unclear. With 3 bases removed from V and 8 bases from J, the gap between germline ends came to 16 bases. Germline loops: CDR1 SNHLY, CDR2 FYNNEI. The CDR3 loop spans 14 amino acids. CDR3 sequence: CASSEYPHAEGYTF. The CDR3 DNA is TGTGCCAGCAGTGAGTACCCGCATGCGGAGGGCTACACCTTC.

This sequence joins TRBV7-9 and TRBJ1-2; D gene ambiguous. Trimming removed 5 bases from V and 1 base from J, with 2 bases in between. Germline-derived CDR1 and CDR2 are SEHNR and FQNEAQ (reference sequence). The CDR3 sequence is 11 residues long. The CDR3 bases are TGTGCCAGCAGCCATAACTATGGCTACACCTTC. Protein sequence: CASSHNYGYTF.

The chain links TRBV10-1 to TRBJ2-7; 7 bases line up with TRBD1. Germline V gene data show CDR1 as WNHNN and CDR2 as SYGVQD (reference sequence). V gave up 6 bases and J gave up 3 bases; unmatched junction bases: 14. CDR3 length: 16 amino acids. This CDR3 reads CASSLPTGDTLYEQYF. In DNA, the CDR3 is TGCGCCAGCAGCTTGCCCACAGGGGACACCCTCTACGAGCAGTACTTC.

This sequence joins TRBV7-9 and TRBJ2-5; TRBD2 aligns across 9 bases. The CDR3 runs 16 residues. Germline assignment: CDR1 SEHNR and CDR2 FQNEAQ (reference sequence). V trimming: 5 bases; J trimming: 5 bases; junction bases outside the gene matches: 12. The CDR3 loop reads CASSPGTSQEVETQYF. The CDR3 bases are TGTGCCAGCAGCCCCGGGACTAGCCAAGAGGTGGAGACCCAGTACTTC.

The J gene is TRBJ1-1, the V gene TRBV4-1; perhaps TRBD1 as D (6 bases). The CDR3 has 16 amino acids. V lost 2 bases, J lost 0 bases, and 13 bases lay in between. The germline CDR1 and CDR2 sequences are MGHRA and YSYEKL. The CDR3 loop is CASSQTWGLMNTEAFF. In DNA form, the CDR3 reads TGCGCCAGCAGCCAAACTTGGGGGCTGATGAACACTGAAGCTTTCTTT.